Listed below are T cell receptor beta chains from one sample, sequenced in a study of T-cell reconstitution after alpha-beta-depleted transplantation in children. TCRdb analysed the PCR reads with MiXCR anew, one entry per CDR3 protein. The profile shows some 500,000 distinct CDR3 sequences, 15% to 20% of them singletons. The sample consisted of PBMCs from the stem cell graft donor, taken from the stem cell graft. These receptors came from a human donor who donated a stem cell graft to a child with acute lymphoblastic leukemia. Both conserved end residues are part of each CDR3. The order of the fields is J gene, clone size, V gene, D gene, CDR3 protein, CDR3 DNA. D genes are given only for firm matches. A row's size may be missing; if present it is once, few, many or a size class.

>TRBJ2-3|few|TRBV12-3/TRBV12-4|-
CASSWLKGDTQYF
TGTGCCAGCAGTTGGTTGAAAGGAGATACGCAGTATTTT
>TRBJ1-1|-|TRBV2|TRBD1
CASSVDRGLDEAFF
TGTGCCAGCAGTGTTGACAGGGGGCTTGATGAAGCTTTCTTT
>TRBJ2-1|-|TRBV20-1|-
CSARRRGALHDEQFF
TGCAGTGCTAGGCGTAGGGGGGCGTTACACGATGAGCAGTTCTTC
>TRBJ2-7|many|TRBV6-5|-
CASSSPYEQYF
TGTGCCAGCAGTTCCCCCTACGAGCAGTACTTC
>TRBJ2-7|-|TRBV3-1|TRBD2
CASRLAETSYEQYF
TGTGCCAGCAGACTAGCGGAGACCTCCTACGAGCAGTACTTC
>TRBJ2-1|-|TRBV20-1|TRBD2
CSARDRELAGFLSYNEQFF
TGCAGTGCTAGAGATAGGGAACTAGCGGGATTTCTCTCCTACAATGAGCAGTTCTTC
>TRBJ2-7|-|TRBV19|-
CASSIGALVYEQYF
TGTGCCAGTAGTATAGGGGCACTAGTCTACGAGCAGTACTTC
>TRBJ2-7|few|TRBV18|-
CASSPPNRDEQYF
TGTGCCAGCTCACCACCGAATCGGGACGAGCAGTACTTC
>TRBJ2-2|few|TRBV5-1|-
CASSLAGELTGELFF
TGCGCCAGCAGCTTGGCAGGGGAACTAACCGGGGAGCTGTTTTTT
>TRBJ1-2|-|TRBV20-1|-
CSARDSSGLSKGYGYTF
TGCAGTGCTAGAGACTCCTCGGGACTCTCAAAGGGTTATGGCTACACCTTC
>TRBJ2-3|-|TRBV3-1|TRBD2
CASSPAGGPFRQADTQYF
TGTGCCAGCAGCCCAGCGGGAGGGCCATTTCGTCAGGCAGATACGCAGTATTTT
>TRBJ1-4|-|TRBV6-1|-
CASTTWTDEKLFF
TGTGCCAGCACCACCTGGACGGATGAAAAACTGTTTTTT
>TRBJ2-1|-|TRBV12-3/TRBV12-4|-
CASSSRGDRDEQFF
TGTGCCAGCAGTTCCAGGGGGGATAGGGATGAGCAGTTCTTC
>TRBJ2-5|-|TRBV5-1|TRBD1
CASSREPGGAVRETQYF
TGCGCCAGCAGCCGAGAACCAGGGGGCGCCGTTAGAGAGACCCAGTACTTC
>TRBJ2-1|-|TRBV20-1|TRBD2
CSARDWASGDNEQFF
TGCAGTGCTAGAGATTGGGCTAGCGGAGACAATGAGCAGTTCTTC
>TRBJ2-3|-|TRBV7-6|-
CASSRDWGSTDTQYF
TGTGCCAGCAGCCGCGACTGGGGGAGCACAGATACGCAGTATTTT
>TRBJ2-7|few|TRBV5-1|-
CASSLSLLRGRGYEQYF
TGCGCCAGCAGCTTGTCCCTCCTGCGTGGAAGGGGTTACGAGCAGTACTTC
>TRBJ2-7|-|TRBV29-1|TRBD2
CSVERGRAEGQYF
TGCAGCGTTGAACGCGGGAGGGCCGAAGGGCAGTACTTC
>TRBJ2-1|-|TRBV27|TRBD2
CASSQREVYNEQFF
TGTGCCAGCAGTCAGCGGGAGGTTTACAATGAGCAGTTCTTC
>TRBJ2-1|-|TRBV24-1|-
CATSAKAGAYNEQFF
TGTGCCACCAGTGCAAAGGCGGGCGCCTACAATGAGCAGTTCTTC
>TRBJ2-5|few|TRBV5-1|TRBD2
CASSLVAGGTQYF
TGCGCCAGCAGCTTAGTAGCGGGAGGGACCCAGTACTTC
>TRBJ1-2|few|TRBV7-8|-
CASSVDAANYGYTF
TGTGCCAGCAGCGTTGACGCGGCTAACTATGGCTACACCTTC
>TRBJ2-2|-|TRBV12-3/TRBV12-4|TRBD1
CASTRGGRVIGELFF
TGTGCCAGCACCCGAGGGGGCAGGGTGATCGGGGAGCTGTTTTTT
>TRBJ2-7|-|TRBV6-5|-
CASINRDSRQGEQYF
TGTGCCAGCATTAACCGGGACTCGCGGCAAGGGGAGCAGTACTTC
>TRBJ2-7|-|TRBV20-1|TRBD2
CSARARGLAGVQYF
TGCAGTGCTAGAGCCCGGGGACTAGCGGGAGTTCAGTACTTC
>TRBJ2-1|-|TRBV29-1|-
CSEQPPENEQFF
TGCAGCGAACAGCCTCCGGAAAATGAGCAGTTCTTC
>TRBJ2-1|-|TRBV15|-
CATSWGYYNERFF
TGTGCCACCAGCTGGGGATATTACAATGAGCGGTTCTTC
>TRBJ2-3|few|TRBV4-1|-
CASSRMSDTDTQYF
TGCGCCAGCAGCCGAATGAGTGACACAGATACGCAGTATTTT
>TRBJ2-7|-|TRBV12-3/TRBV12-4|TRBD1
CASSWGQGGNEQYF
TGTGCCAGCAGTTGGGGACAGGGGGGAAACGAGCAGTACTTC
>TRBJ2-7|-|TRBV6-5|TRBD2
CASSYSAGVEQYF
TGTGCCAGCAGTTACTCGGCGGGAGTCGAGCAGTACTTC
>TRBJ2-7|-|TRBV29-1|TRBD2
CSGSTSGDAYEQYF
TGCAGCGGCTCGACTAGCGGGGATGCCTACGAGCAGTACTTC
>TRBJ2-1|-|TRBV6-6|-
CASSATRDEQFF
TGTGCCAGCAGTGCGACTCGGGATGAGCAGTTCTTC
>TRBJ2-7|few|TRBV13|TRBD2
CASSWRLAGSYEQYF
TGTGCCAGCAGCTGGAGGTTAGCGGGATCCTACGAGCAGTACTTC
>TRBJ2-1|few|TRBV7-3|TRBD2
CASSLKGGGSTYNEQFF
TGTGCCAGCAGCTTAAAGGGTGGCGGGAGCACCTACAATGAGCAGTTCTTC
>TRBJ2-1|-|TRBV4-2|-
CASSQKGGSDEQFF
TGTGCCAGCAGCCAGAAGGGCGGGTCTGATGAGCAGTTCTTC
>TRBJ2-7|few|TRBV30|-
CAWSDDGAYEQYF
TGTGCCTGGAGTGATGACGGAGCCTACGAGCAGTACTTC
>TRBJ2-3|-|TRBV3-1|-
CASSQDPESTDTQYF
TGTGCCAGCAGCCAAGATCCCGAGAGCACAGATACGCAGTATTTT
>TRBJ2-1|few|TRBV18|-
CASSPVGNEQFF
TGTGCCAGCTCACCAGTAGGTAATGAGCAGTTCTTC
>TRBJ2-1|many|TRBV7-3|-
CASSPPTGNEQFF
TGTGCCAGCAGCCCACCGACTGGGAATGAGCAGTTCTTC
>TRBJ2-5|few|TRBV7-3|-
CASSLTVEKYF
TGTGCCAGCAGCTTAACGGTTGAAAAGTACTTC
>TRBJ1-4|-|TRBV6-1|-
CASSGQDATNEKLFF
TGTGCCAGCAGTGGCCAGGATGCAACTAATGAAAAACTGTTTTTT
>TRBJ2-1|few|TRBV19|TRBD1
CASSIEGTGREQFF
TGTGCCAGTAGTATAGAGGGGACAGGGCGCGAGCAGTTCTTC
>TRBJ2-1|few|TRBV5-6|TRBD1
CASSLNGDSPHQEQFF
TGTGCCAGCAGCCTGAACGGGGACAGTCCCCACCAAGAGCAGTTCTTC
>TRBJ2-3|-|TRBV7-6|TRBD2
CASSWGTSHTDTQYF
TGTGCCAGCAGCTGGGGGACTAGTCATACAGATACGCAGTATTTT
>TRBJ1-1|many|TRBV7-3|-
CASSPLPGANTEAFF
TGTGCCAGCAGCCCCCTCCCGGGGGCGAACACTGAAGCTTTCTTT
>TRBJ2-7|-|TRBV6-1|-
CASSEGSGIYEQYF
TGTGCCAGCAGTGAAGGGTCAGGGATATACGAGCAGTACTTC
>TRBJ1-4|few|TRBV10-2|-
CASSTWGLANEKLFF
TGCGCCAGCTCTACTTGGGGGCTGGCTAATGAAAAACTGTTTTTT
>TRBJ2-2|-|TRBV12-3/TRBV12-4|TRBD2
CASRVAGVRIGELFF
TGTGCCAGCAGAGTAGCGGGAGTAAGGATCGGGGAGCTGTTTTTT
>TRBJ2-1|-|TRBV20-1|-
CSARVEGSPFF
TGCAGTGCTAGAGTAGAGGGGTCTCCGTTCTTC
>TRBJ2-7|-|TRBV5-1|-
CASSSPAGTNILLEQYF
TGCGCCAGCAGCTCGCCCGCCGGGACAAATATACTCCTGGAGCAGTACTTC
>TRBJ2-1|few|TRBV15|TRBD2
CATETSGAQSGYNEQFF
TGTGCCACCGAGACTAGCGGAGCCCAGTCGGGATACAATGAGCAGTTCTTC
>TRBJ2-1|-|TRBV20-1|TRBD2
CSAILAGKLYNEQFF
TGCAGTGCCATCCTAGCGGGAAAGTTATACAATGAGCAGTTCTTC
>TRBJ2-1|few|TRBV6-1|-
CASTPARDSTYNEQFF
TGTGCCAGCACTCCCGCCCGAGACTCCACCTACAATGAGCAGTTCTTC
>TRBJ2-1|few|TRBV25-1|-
CASSESGYEQFF
TGTGCCAGCAGTGAATCGGGCTATGAGCAGTTCTTC
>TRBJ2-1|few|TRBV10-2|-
CASGDLGGEQFF
TGCGCCAGCGGGGACCTCGGGGGTGAGCAGTTCTTC